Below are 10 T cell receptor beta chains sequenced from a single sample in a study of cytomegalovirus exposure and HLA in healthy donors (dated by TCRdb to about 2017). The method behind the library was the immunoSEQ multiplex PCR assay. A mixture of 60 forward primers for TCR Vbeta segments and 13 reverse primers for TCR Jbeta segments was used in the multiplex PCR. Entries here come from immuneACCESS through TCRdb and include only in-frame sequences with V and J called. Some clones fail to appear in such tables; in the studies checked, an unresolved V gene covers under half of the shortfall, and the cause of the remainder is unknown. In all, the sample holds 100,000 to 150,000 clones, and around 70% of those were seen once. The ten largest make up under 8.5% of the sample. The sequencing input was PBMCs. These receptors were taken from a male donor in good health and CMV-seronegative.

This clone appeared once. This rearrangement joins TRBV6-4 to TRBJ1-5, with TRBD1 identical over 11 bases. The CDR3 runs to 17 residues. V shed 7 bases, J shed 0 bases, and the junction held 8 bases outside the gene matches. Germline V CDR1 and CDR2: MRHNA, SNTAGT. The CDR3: CASTKGQGGYSNQPQHF. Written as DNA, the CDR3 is TGTGCCAGCACCAAGGGACAGGGGGGTTATAGCAATCAGCCCCAGCATTTT.

The CDR3 DNA follows: TGTGCCAGCAGCATGAGGACAGGGAGGACAGATACGCAGTATTTT. It specifies CASSMRTGRTDTQYF. The chain combines TRBV7-2 with TRBJ2-3; 8 nucleotides match TRBD1. This CDR3 has 15 amino acids. V dropped 5 bases and J dropped 3; count of bases not matched to a gene: 7. Germline assignment: CDR1 SGHTA and CDR2 FQGNSA.

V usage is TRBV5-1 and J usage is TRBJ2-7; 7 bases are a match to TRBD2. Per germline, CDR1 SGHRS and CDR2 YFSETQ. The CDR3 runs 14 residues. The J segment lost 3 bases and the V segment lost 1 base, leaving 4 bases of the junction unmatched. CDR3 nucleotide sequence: TGCGCCAGCAGCTTGTATGGGGGGGACTACGAGCAGTACTTC. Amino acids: CASSLYGGDYEQYF.

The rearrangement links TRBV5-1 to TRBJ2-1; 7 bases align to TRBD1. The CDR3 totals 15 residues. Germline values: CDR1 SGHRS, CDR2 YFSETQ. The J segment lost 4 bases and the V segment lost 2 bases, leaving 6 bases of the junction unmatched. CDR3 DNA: TGCGCCAGCAGCTTCGAGGGGGACAGTTACAATGAGCAGTTCTTC. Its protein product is CASSFEGDSYNEQFF.

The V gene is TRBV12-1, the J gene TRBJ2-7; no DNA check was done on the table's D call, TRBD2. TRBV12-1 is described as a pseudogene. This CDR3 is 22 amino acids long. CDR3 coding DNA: TGTGCCAGCAGCTTCCCCAGGGCCGGGACTAGCGGGACGGGGGCTGGAACCTACGAGCAGTACTTC. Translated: CASSFPRAGTSGTGAGTYEQYF.

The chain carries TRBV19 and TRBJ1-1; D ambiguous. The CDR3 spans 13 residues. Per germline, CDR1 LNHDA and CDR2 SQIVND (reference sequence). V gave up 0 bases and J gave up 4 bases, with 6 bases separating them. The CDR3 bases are TGTGCCAGTAGTATAGACATAGTCACTGAAGCTTTCTTT. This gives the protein CASSIDIVTEAFF.

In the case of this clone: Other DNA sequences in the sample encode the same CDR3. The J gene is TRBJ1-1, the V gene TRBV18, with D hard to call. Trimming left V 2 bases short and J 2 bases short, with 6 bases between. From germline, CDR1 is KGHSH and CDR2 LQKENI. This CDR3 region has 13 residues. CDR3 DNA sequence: TGTGCCAGCTCACCAACGGGAAACACTGAAGCTTTCTTT. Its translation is CASSPTGNTEAFF.

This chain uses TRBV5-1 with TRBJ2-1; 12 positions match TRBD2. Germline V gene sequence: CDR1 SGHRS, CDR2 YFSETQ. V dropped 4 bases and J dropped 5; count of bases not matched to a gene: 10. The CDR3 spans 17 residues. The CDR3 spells CASSPRPGLAGNNEQFF. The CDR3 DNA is TGCGCCAGCAGCCCAAGACCGGGACTAGCGGGTAACAATGAGCAGTTCTTC.

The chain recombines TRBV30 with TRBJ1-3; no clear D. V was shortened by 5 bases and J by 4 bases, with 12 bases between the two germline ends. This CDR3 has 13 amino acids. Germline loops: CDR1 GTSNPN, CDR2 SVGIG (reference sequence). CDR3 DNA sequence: TGTGCCTGGGGTTGGGAGAACGGAAACACCATATATTTT. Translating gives CAWGWENGNTIYF.

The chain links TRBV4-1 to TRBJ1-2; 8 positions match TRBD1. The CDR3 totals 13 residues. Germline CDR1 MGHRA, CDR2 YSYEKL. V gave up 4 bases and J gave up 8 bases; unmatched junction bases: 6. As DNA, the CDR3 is TGCGCCAGCAGCCCCCGGACAGGGAGCGGCTACACCTTC. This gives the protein CASSPRTGSGYTF.